The clone carrying this T cell receptor (beta chain) came up once. Its cognate antigen is unknown. The source of the sample is a study of T cells in tuberculosis. For the study at large: IGRA-negative adolescents, IGRA-positive adolescents with latent tuberculosis and adults with active tuberculosis formed this South African cohort. General observations from the study: Shorter CDR3-alpha in active tuberculosis partly drove smaller distances. Cases with active tuberculosis were adults, while controls were adolescents.

Unsorted cryopreserved PBMC were sequenced, averaging approximately 100,000 T cells per clinical donor. The CDR3 contains 12 residues. The J segment lost 9 bases and the V segment lost 5 bases, leaving 6 bases of the junction unmatched. CDR1 is SGHAT, CDR2 FQNNGV, per germline. Sequencing used immunoSEQ multiplex PCR; TCRdb keeps in-frame clones, though not all of them. The sample records fewer than 35,000 clones, 95% being singletons. The specimen sequenced was PBMCs. The rearrangement links TRBV11-2 to TRBJ2-5, with 7 nucleotides matching TRBD2. The sequence was collected from a donor aged 5-35 years with latent tuberculosis or without tuberculosis infection. This CDR3 reads CASSGAGPAQYF. The CDR3 DNA is TGTGCCAGCAGCGGAGCGGGGCCCGCCCAGTACTTC.